This T cell receptor beta chain was recovered during a study of T cell repertoires in cytomegalovirus infection. As for the study in general: HLA-B-restricted CMV epitopes that are well studied were used alongside recently identified HLA-C-restricted ones. TCR beta signatures that were public indicated CMV infection and matching HLA type. General study findings and limits: Using cumulative public TCR beta family frequency, the authors identified those who carried CMV together with the relevant HLA. HLA-C-restricted CMV-specific TCR beta clonotypes prevailed in the ex vivo response.

Germline V gives CDR1 SGHAT, CDR2 FQNNGV. CDR3 length: 15 residues. J gave up 3 bases and V 0 bases, and 2 bases lay outside the gene matches. Regarding this clonotype: Its matching antigen is unknown.

MiXCR, run by TCRdb on the reads, gives a single entry per CDR3 protein. This table holds hundreds of thousands of distinct CDR3 sequences, about two fifths found once. The chain has TRBV11-2 and TRBJ2-1; TRBD2 agrees at 7 bases. Sequenced material: cultured PBMCs, taken from culture after CMV antigen stimulation. This receptor was taken from a human donor in good health (CMV status not recorded). Some clones in this sample may be carry-over from other donors' samples. As DNA, the CDR3 is TGTGCCAGCAGCTTAGAGGGGGGGGACTACAATGAGCAGTTCTTC. Its protein product is CASSLEGGDYNEQFF.